Described below is a single T cell receptor beta chain sequence and its context. Its antigen remains unknown. Germline assignment: CDR1 MNHNS and CDR2 SASEGT. The J segment lost 12 bases and the V segment lost 8 bases, leaving 7 bases of the junction unmatched. The CDR3 length is 11 residues. Each and every patient relapsed after autologous stem cell transplantation, and patients got differing brentuximab vedotin exposure. Profiled with immunoSEQ multiplex PCR; TCRdb holds only in-frame clones, not every one. This table has approximately 60,000 clones, 90% appearing once. This entry belongs to a study of PD-1 blockade in classical Hodgkin lymphoma. Study findings and constraints: Only CD4+ TCR diversity, not CD8+, had risen significantly by C4D1. What drove the repertoire differences, possibly disease activity or prior therapy, has not been defined. According to reports, newly diagnosed patients had lower baseline TCR diversity than healthy donors, and relapsed/refractory patients had lower baseline TCR diversity still. Patients were excluded if nivolumab began under 1 year after ASCT (the autologous transplant).

V usage is TRBV6-1 and J usage is TRBJ2-1; 7 bases align to TRBD2. The clonotype originates from a human donor with classical Hodgkin lymphoma. The sample in question was peripheral blood mononuclear cells (PBMCs), obtained at baseline. CDR3 DNA sequence: TGTGCCAGCGGGTGGGGAGGGTTGCAGTTCTTC. This encodes CASGWGGLQFF.